Described below is a single TCR beta chain sequence and its context. The antigen it recognizes is unknown. Qualities for individual bases were not recorded, and no much larger clone is one base off. Using the immunoSEQ hsTCRbeta Kit, TCR beta CDR3 regions were sequenced from DNA. Concerning the study's data processing: The ImmunoSEQ Analyzer was used to analyse the TCR sequencing data. T cell clonality was defined as 1 minus Pielou's evenness, calculated on productive rearrangements. To measure T cell diversity, the inverse Simpson index was applied to productive templates. T cell density was defined as TCR beta template counts normalized to usable DNA, with usable DNA estimated by amplifying and sequencing housekeeping genes. Two-sided Kruskal-Wallis tests were used to compare TCR metrics between histologic stages. Sourced from immuneACCESS, this table was stored by TCRdb with only in-frame sequences that have V and J called. A share of the clones is absent; for the studies checked, an unresolved V gene accounts for under half, and the remainder has no known explanation. The DNA was the basis for D and trimming; V, J and clone size are from that table. This sample is represented by 9,500 to 15,000 clones; more than 70% of them were singletons. Jointly, the top ten make up about 4% of the sample.

Including the terminal cysteine and phenylalanine, the CDR3 comprises 14 residues. The retained sequence is limited to the CDR3, 42 bases, with the frame set at the first base. The germline V gene (reference sequence) supplies CDR1 GTSNPN and CDR2 SVGIG. A distance of 12 bases separates the germline ends of V and J, which lose 3 bases and 3 bases respectively. Between the mid-2010s and the late 2010s, the patients underwent resection in either Japan or China. The histologic diagnosis of each case was independently confirmed on H&E slides by two lung cancer pathologists. Macro-dissection after pathologic assessment enriched premalignant or tumor cells for nucleic acid extraction. The AllPrep DNA/RNA FFPE Kit was used to isolate DNA from FFPE tissue. The sample belongs to a study of immune evolution from preneoplasia to lung adenocarcinoma (dated by TCRdb to the early 2020s). Regarding the research as a whole: No AAH lesions showed HLA loss of heterozygosity, compared with roughly 7% of AIS, 15% of MIA and approximately 35% of ADC lesions. Immune contexture across lung adenocarcinoma precursors and invasive adenocarcinoma was profiled using immune gene expression, TCR sequencing and multiplex immunofluorescence. Resected precursor lesions (AAH, AIS, MIA) and invasive adenocarcinomas were compared with paired morphologically normal lung tissue. The sample size depended on which specimens were available, not on a prior power calculation. The immune data were integrated with whole exome sequencing and methylation data obtained from the same cohort of nodules. The overall cohort was made up of 53 patients with pulmonary nodules who had surgical resection. A total of 50 to 55 patients contributed TCR sequencing data. According to the study, 100 to 120 samples went through TCR sequencing. POLYSOLVER was used to infer Class I HLA alleles from exome data, and LOHHLA was used to detect allele-specific HLA loss.

Overall study outcomes, separate from this receptor: Normal lung showed the highest clonality, whereas later-stage lesions appeared to have higher T cell density and diversity but lower clonality. T cell clonality was highest in KRAS-mutant nodules compared with EGFR-mutant or double wild-type lesions. Top T cell clone frequencies were highest in normal lung and appeared to decrease progressively from AAH through AIS, MIA and invasive adenocarcinoma. Because every patient came from Japan and China, how well the results apply to Western populations was uncertain. Findings were based on association rather than direct causation; larger cohorts with long-term follow-up and longitudinal biopsies were deemed needed.

The material sequenced was FFPE tissue from an adenomatous hyperplasia lung lesion. According to the study, the label for this sample's cell subset or site signals: atypical adenomatous hyperplasia (AAH), lung preneoplasia. This receptor was identified in a person between 45 and 75 years old with lung adenocarcinoma. The chain joins TRBV30 to TRBJ1-3; the D region possibly corresponds to TRBD1 (6 bases align). The DNA reads as follows: TGTGCCTGGAGAGGGGCAGGGGATGGAAACACCATATATTTT. Its translation reads: CAWRGAGDGNTIYF.